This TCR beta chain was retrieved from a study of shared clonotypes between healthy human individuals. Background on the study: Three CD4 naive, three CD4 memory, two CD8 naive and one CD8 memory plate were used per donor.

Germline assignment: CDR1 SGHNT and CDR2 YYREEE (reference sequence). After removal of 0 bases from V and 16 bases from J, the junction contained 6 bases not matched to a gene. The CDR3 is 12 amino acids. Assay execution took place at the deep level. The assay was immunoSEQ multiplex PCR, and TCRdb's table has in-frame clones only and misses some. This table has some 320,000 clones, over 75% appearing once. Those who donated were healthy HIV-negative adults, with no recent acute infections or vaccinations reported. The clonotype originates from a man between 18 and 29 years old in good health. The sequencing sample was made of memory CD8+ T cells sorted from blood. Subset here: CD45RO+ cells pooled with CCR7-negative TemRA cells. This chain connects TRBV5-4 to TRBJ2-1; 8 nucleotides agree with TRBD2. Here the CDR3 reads CASSLGREALFF. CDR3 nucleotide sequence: TGTGCCAGCAGCTTGGGGCGGGAGGCACTATTCTTC.